Following are 27 T cell receptor beta chains from one sample sequenced in a study of STAT5B mutations in CD4+ large granular lymphocyte leukemia. Repertoires were generated with immunoSEQ multiplex PCR, while TCRdb's copy carries only in-frame clones and drops some. The top ten hold around 8.2% of the sample, which has around 20,000 clones, roughly 82% seen once. Specimen: CD4+ T cells from blood buffy coats. Receptor source: a human donor in good health.

The chain uses TRBV20-1 and TRBJ2-1; D remains ambiguous. There are 10 residues in the CDR3. Germline-derived CDR1 and CDR2 are DFQATT and SNEGSKA (reference sequence). V shed 4 bases and J shed 3 bases, with 1 base lying between them. CDR3 nucleotide sequence: TGCAGTGCTAACTACAATGAGCAGTTCTTC. It translates to CSANYNEQFF.

This chain joins TRBV7-9 and TRBJ2-7; 9 bases map to TRBD1. CDR1 SEHNR and CDR2 FQNEAQ come from the germline V gene (reference sequence). CDR3 size: 16 residues. J was trimmed by 3 bases and V by 5 bases; bases with no gene match: 11. This CDR3 reads CASSPKKGDRVYEQYF. CDR3 bases: TGTGCCAGCAGCCCAAAAAAGGGGGACAGGGTCTACGAGCAGTACTTC.

The V and J genes are TRBV25-1 and TRBJ2-5, with D tentatively TRBD1 (5 bases). Trimming took 0 bases from V and 4 from J, leaving 6 bases between them. Germline V CDR1 and CDR2: MGHDK, SYGVNS. The CDR3 covers 13 residues. The CDR3 reads CASSEYQGETQYF. The CDR3 region has the DNA TGTGCCAGCAGTGAATATCAGGGAGAGACCCAGTACTTC.

The gene calls are TRBV2 and TRBJ1-6; TRBD1 matches 7 bases. The J segment lost 2 bases and the V segment lost 6 bases, leaving 4 bases of the junction unmatched. The CDR3 sequence is 15 residues long. The germline gives CDR1 SNHLY, CDR2 FYNNEI. CDR3 nucleotide sequence: TGTGCCAGCAGGGCTGGACAGGCCTATAATTCACCCCTCCACTTT. This sequence encodes CASRAGQAYNSPLHF.

The count of this clone is one. This chain connects TRBV11-2 to TRBJ2-3, with D unresolved. Trimming took off 3 bases at V and 0 bases at J, with 10 bases between the two ends. The germline CDR1 and CDR2 sequences are SGHAT and FQNNGV. There are 15 residues in the CDR3. The CDR3 DNA reads TGTGCCAGCAGCTTGAGACGTACTAGCACAGATACGCAGTATTTT. As protein: CASSLRRTSTDTQYF. Full variable domain (missing parts from reference TRBV11-2 and TRBJ2-3): EAGVAQSPRYKIIEKRQSVAFWCNPISGHATLYWYQQILGQGPKLLIQFQNNGVVDDSQLPKDRFSAERLKGVDSTLKIQPAKLEDSAVYLCASSLRRTSTDTQYFGPGTRLTVL.

The V call is TRBV5-6, the J call TRBJ2-2; perhaps D is TRBD1 or TRBD2 (6 bases each). With 0 bases removed from V and 5 bases from J, the gap between germline ends came to 17 bases. The CDR3 loop spans 17 amino acids. Germline CDR1 and CDR2: SGHDT and YYEEEE. The CDR3 DNA sequence: TGTGCCAGCAGCTTGGTGGGTCGGGGGCCGGGGACCGGGGAGCTGTTTTTT. Protein product: CASSLVGRGPGTGELFF.

V and J are TRBV5-4 and TRBJ2-3, with D possibly being TRBD1 (6 bases). The germline CDR1 and CDR2 sequences are SGHNT and YYREEE (reference sequence). V gave up 4 bases and J gave up 7 bases, with 10 bases separating them. The CDR3 spans 12 residues. CDR3 sequence: CASSPDSYTQYF. The DNA of the CDR3 is TGTGCCAGCAGCCCGGACAGTTATACGCAGTATTTT.

J is TRBJ2-1 and V is TRBV18; TRBD1 aligns across 8 bases. Germline CDR1 and CDR2: KGHSH and LQKENI. CDR3 length equals 13 residues. V was pared by 5 bases and J by 8 bases, with 5 bases of the junction left unmatched. The CDR3 coding sequence is TGTGCCAGCTCAGCCGACAGGGGACATGAGCAGTTCTTC. Translation gives CASSADRGHEQFF.

V and J are TRBV6-5 and TRBJ1-2; unclear D gene. The CDR3 consists of 11 residues. Germline CDR1 MNHEY, CDR2 SVGAGI. V was trimmed by 6 bases and J by 2 bases, leaving 4 bases between them. The CDR3 loop is CASSPNYGYTF. CDR3 bases: TGTGCCAGCAGCCCGAACTATGGCTACACCTTC.

The V gene is TRBV9, the J gene TRBJ2-1; tentatively, D is TRBD1 or TRBD2 (6 bases each). Germline loops: CDR1 SGDLS, CDR2 YYNGEE. The ends were cut back, 0 bases at V and 10 bases at J, with 20 bases in the middle. The length of the CDR3 is 16 residues. The CDR3 coding sequence is TGTGCCAGCAGCGTAGTGTCCCAGGGGACCCGGGGGGAGCAGTTCTTC. The encoded protein is CASSVVSQGTRGEQFF.

The chain uses TRBV5-6 and TRBJ2-3; D uncertain. The CDR3 covers 15 residues. Trimming left V 1 base short and J 10 bases short, with 19 bases between. The V gene's germline CDR1 is SGHDT and CDR2 YYEEEE. CDR3 protein: CASSLRPPEQIAQYF. The CDR3 region has the DNA TGTGCCAGCAGCTTGCGACCGCCTGAGCAGATAGCGCAGTATTTT.

This chain links TRBV7-2 with TRBJ2-3, with TRBD2 identical over 8 bases. CDR3 length equals 14 residues. V was clipped by 8 bases and J by 3 bases; unmatched bases: 7. CDR1 and CDR2 from the germline V gene are SGHTA and FQGNSA. The CDR3 DNA is TGTGCCAGCCGGGAGGGGGGAGGGACAGATACGCAGTATTTT. Translation gives CASREGGGTDTQYF.

The chain joins TRBV28 to TRBJ2-5, with 7 bases fitting TRBD2. J gave up 3 bases and V 5 bases, and 12 bases lay outside the gene matches. Germline loops: CDR1 MDHEN, CDR2 SYDVKM. The CDR3 consists of 16 residues. CDR3 DNA: TGTGCCAGCAGTCCCCCCCTAGCGGTGTCAGAAGAGACCCAGTACTTC. It is translated as CASSPPLAVSEETQYF.

This clone was seen only once. This rearrangement joins TRBV9 to TRBJ2-5, with D perhaps matching TRBD2 (6 bases). The CDR3 covers 13 residues. V shed 2 bases and J shed 4 bases, with 9 bases lying between them. CDR1 and CDR2 (germline): SGDLS, YYNGEE. The CDR3 spells CASSVMGGETQYF. In nucleotides, the CDR3 is TGTGCCAGCAGCGTGATGGGGGGAGAGACCCAGTACTTC.

This sequence joins TRBV7-2 and TRBJ1-5; the match to TRBD1 covers 7 bases. Germline V CDR1 and CDR2: SGHTA, FQGNSA. Trimming cost V 3 bases and J 5 bases; bases outside gene matches: 10. The CDR3 consists of 16 residues. The CDR3 DNA sequence: TGTGCCAGCAGCTTTGGGACCTCAGGGGGGGATCAGCCCCAGCATTTT. This codes for CASSFGTSGGDQPQHF.

The chain couples TRBV7-8 to TRBJ2-7, with 8 bases identical to TRBD1. Germline loops: CDR1 SGHVS, CDR2 FQNEAQ. The CDR3 covers 13 residues. J gave up 6 bases and V 3 bases, and 4 bases lay outside the gene matches. CDR3 DNA sequence: TGTGCCAGCAGCTTCGGACAGGGAGGCGAGCAGTACTTC. Protein sequence: CASSFGQGGEQYF.

CDR3 nucleotides: TGTGCCAGCAGTTTTAACCGGGGCTCTGGAAACACCATATATTTT. Amino acids: CASSFNRGSGNTIYF. The gene calls are TRBV6-5 and TRBJ1-3, with D uncertain. Trimming removed 4 bases at V and 0 bases at J, with 10 bases between. The CDR3 spans 15 residues. Germline V gene data show CDR1 as MNHEY and CDR2 as SVGAGI.

The chain employs TRBV9 and TRBJ1-3, with 8 positions matching TRBD1. Germline-derived CDR1 and CDR2 are SGDLS and YYNGEE. With 5 bases clipped from V and 0 bases from J, the junction kept 1 base outside the gene matches. This CDR3 comprises 14 residues. The DNA of the CDR3 is TGTGCCAGCAGTCAGGGGGCCTCTGGAAACACCATATATTTT. This gives the protein CASSQGASGNTIYF.

CDR3 bases: TGTGCCAGTTCCAGCCGGCTTAACACTGAAGCTTTCTTT. Amino acid sequence: CASSSRLNTEAFF. The chain links TRBV6-4 to TRBJ1-1; D uncertain. Germline-derived CDR1 and CDR2 are MRHNA and SNTAGT. This CDR3 spans 13 amino acids. The ends were cut back, 9 bases at V and 2 bases at J, with 13 bases in the middle.

The chain employs TRBV11-2 and TRBJ2-1, with D uncertain. This CDR3 has 15 amino acids. CDR1 and CDR2 (germline): SGHAT, FQNNGV. V was cut by 4 bases and J by 7 bases, with 17 bases left in between. CDR3: CASSSRSTARNEQFF. In nucleotides, the CDR3 is TGTGCCAGCAGCTCCCGTAGTACAGCTAGGAATGAGCAGTTCTTC. Drawing the rest from reference TRBV11-2 and TRBJ2-1, the complete variable domain is EAGVAQSPRYKIIEKRQSVAFWCNPISGHATLYWYQQILGQGPKLLIQFQNNGVVDDSQLPKDRFSAERLKGVDSTLKIQPAKLEDSAVYLCASSSRSTARNEQFFGPGTRLTVL.

The genes are TRBV9 and TRBJ2-2; TRBD1 is a possible D gene (6 bases). V was cut by 4 bases and J by 2 bases, with 15 bases left in between. The CDR3 sequence is 16 residues long. Germline CDR1 and CDR2: SGDLS and YYNGEE. Here the CDR3 reads CASSISGTINTGELFF. The DNA of the CDR3 is TGTGCCAGCAGCATCTCCGGGACAATAAACACCGGGGAGCTGTTTTTT. The full variable domain, with the rest looked up from reference TRBV9 and TRBJ2-2, is DSGVTQTPKHLITATGQRVTLRCSPRSGDLSVYWYQQSLDQGLQFLIQYYNGEERAKGNILERFSAQQFPDLHSELNLSSLELGDSALYFCASSISGTINTGELFFGEGSRLTVL.

This chain uses TRBV5-6 with TRBJ1-5; the D gene is possibly TRBD1 (6 bases). In germline, CDR1 is SGHDT, CDR2 YYEEEE. Trimming shortened V by 1 base and J by 9 bases, and 14 bases separated the two germline ends. The CDR3 has 14 residues. The CDR3 protein is CASSLQGPAGPQHF. The DNA for the CDR3 is TGTGCCAGCAGCTTGCAGGGGCCCGCAGGGCCCCAGCATTTT.

This chain uses TRBV28 with TRBJ2-5; 7 nucleotides line up with TRBD2. V trimming: 4 bases; J trimming: 5 bases; junction bases outside the gene matches: 7. Per the germline V gene, CDR1 is MDHEN and CDR2 is SYDVKM. The CDR3 has 14 amino acids. CDR3 residues: CASSWTRRGETQYF. CDR3 bases: TGTGCCAGCAGTTGGACTAGGAGAGGGGAGACCCAGTACTTC.

This clone was seen a handful of times. V and J are TRBV6-5 and TRBJ1-1; D remains ambiguous. CDR1 MNHEY and CDR2 SVGAGI come from the germline V gene. This CDR3 comprises 13 residues. Trimming removed 6 bases from V and 0 bases from J, with 8 bases in between. CDR3 DNA sequence: TGTGCCAGCAGAAAAGAGGTGAACACTGAAGCTTTCTTT. It codes for CASRKEVNTEAFF.

The chain recombines TRBV18 with TRBJ2-3; D call uncertain. CDR3 length: 15 residues. Trimming took 5 bases from V and 0 from J, leaving 12 bases between them. The germline CDR1 and CDR2 sequences are KGHSH and LQKENI. CDR3 region: CASSYLWGSTDTQYF. DNA for the CDR3: TGTGCCAGCTCATACCTCTGGGGTAGCACAGATACGCAGTATTTT.

The J gene is TRBJ2-4, the V gene TRBV30, with 7 bases aligning to TRBD2. The germline V gene encodes CDR1 GTSNPN and CDR2 SVGIG (reference sequence). V trimming: 3 bases; J trimming: 4 bases; junction bases outside the gene matches: 15. The CDR3 covers 17 residues. The CDR3 DNA is TGTGCCTGGAGCGGTCCGCTCCTACTAGCGCTTAAAAACATTCAGTACTTC. The encoded protein is CAWSGPLLLALKNIQYF.

This chain links TRBV30 with TRBJ1-1; weak D call: TRBD1 (6 bases). This CDR3 is built from 12 residues. V gave up 8 bases and J gave up 3 bases, with 13 bases separating them. Looked up from germline, CDR1 is GTSNPN and CDR2 is SVGIG (reference sequence). CDR3 in DNA: TGTGCCCGATCCAGGGGCGACACTGAAGCTTTCTTT. Protein: CARSRGDTEAFF. The whole variable domain, remainder taken from reference TRBV30 and TRBJ1-1, is SQTIHQWPATLVQPVGSPLSLECTVEGTSNPNLYWYRQAAGRGLQLLFYSVGIGQISSEVPQNLSASRPQDRQFILSSKKLLLSDSGFYLCARSRGDTEAFFGQGTRLTVV.